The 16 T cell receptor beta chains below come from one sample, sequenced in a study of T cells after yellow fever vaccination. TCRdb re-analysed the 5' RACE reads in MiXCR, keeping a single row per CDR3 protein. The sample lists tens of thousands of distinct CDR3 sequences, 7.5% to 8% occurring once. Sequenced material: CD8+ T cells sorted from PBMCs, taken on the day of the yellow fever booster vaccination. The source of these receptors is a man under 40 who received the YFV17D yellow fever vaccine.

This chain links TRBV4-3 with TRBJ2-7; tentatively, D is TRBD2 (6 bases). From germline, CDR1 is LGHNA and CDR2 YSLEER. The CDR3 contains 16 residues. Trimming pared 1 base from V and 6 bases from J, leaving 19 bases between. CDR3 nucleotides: TGCGCCAGCAGCCAAGGAGTGGGACTCCTGGACGCCGAGCAGTACTTC. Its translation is CASSQGVGLLDAEQYF.

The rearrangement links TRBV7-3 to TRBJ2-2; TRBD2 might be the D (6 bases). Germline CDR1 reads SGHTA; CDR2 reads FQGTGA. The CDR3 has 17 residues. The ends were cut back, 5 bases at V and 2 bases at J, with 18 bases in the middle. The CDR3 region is CASSPPRDLPNTGELFF. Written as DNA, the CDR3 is TGTGCCAGCAGCCCACCCAGGGACTTACCTAACACCGGGGAGCTGTTTTTT. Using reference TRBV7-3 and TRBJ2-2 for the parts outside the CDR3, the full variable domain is GAGVSQTPSNKVTEKGKYVELRCDPISGHTALYWYRQSLGQGPEFLIYFQGTGAADDSGLPNDRFFAVRPEGSVSTLKIQRTERGDSAVYLCASSPPRDLPNTGELFFGEGSRLTVL.

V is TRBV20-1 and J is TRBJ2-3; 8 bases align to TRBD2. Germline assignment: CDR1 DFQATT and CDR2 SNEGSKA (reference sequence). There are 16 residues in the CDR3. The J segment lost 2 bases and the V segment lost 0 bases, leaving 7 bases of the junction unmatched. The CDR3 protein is CSARDRTSYFTDTQYF. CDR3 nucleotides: TGCAGTGCTAGAGATAGGACTAGCTATTTCACAGATACGCAGTATTTT.

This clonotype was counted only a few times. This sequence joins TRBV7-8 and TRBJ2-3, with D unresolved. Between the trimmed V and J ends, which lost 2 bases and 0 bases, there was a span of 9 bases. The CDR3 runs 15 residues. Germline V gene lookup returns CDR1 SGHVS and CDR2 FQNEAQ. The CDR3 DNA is TGTGCCAGCAGCTTACTTGACGGCAGCACAGATACGCAGTATTTT. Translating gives CASSLLDGSTDTQYF.

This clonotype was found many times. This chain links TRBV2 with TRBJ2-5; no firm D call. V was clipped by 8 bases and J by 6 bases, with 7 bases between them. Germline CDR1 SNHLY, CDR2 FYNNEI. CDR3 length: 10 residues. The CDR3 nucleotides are TGTGCCAGCCTTCGAAAGACCCAGTACTTC. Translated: CASLRKTQYF.

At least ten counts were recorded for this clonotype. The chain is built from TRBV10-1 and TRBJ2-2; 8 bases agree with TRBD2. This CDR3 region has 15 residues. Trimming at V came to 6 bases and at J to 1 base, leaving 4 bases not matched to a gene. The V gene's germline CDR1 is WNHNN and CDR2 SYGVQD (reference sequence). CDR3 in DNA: TGCGCCAGCAGCGCACTAGCGGAGAACACCGGGGAGCTGTTTTTT. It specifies CASSALAENTGELFF.

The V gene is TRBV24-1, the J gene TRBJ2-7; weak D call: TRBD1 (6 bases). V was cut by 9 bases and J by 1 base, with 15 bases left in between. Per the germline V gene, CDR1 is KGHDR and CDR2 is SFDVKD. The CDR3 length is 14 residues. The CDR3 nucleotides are TGTGCCACCTCGGACGGACAGACGTCCTACGAGCAGTACTTC. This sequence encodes CATSDGQTSYEQYF.

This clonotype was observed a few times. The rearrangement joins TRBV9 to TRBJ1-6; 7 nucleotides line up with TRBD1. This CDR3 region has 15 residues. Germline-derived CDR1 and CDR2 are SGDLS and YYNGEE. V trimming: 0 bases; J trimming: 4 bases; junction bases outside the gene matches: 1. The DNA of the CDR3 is TGTGCCAGCAGCGTAGACAGGGGTTATAATTCACCCCTCCACTTT. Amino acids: CASSVDRGYNSPLHF.

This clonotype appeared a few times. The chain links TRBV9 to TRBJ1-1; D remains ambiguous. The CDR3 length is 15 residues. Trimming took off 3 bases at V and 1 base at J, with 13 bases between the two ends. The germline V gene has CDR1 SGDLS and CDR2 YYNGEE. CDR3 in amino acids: CASSETLGGNTEAFF. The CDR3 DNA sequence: TGTGCCAGCAGCGAAACCTTGGGTGGGAACACTGAAGCTTTCTTT.

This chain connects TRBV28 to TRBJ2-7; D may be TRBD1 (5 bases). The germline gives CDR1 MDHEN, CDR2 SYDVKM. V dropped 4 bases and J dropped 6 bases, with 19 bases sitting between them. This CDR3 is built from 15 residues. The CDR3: CASSSRNFPRVEQYF. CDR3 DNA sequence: TGTGCCAGCAGTTCAAGGAATTTCCCCAGGGTCGAGCAGTACTTC.

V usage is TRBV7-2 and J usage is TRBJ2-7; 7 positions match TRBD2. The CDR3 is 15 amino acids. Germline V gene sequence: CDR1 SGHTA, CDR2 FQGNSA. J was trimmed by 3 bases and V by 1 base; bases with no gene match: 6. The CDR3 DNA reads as TGTGCCAGCAGCTTAGGCGGGAGAGGGGACTACGAGCAGTACTTC. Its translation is CASSLGGRGDYEQYF.

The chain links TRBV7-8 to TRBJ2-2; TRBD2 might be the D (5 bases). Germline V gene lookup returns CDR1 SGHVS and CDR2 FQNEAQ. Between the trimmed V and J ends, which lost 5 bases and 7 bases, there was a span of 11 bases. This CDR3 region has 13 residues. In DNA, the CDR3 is TGTGCCAGCAGCGACTCGGGAATCGGGGAGCTGTTTTTT. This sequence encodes CASSDSGIGELFF.

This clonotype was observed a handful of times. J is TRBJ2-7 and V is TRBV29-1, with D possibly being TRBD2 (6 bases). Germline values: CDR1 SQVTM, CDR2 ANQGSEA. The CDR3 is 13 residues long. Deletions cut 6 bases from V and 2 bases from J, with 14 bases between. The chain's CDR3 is CSVARDFTYEQYF. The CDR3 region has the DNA TGCAGCGTCGCCCGGGACTTTACCTACGAGCAGTACTTC.

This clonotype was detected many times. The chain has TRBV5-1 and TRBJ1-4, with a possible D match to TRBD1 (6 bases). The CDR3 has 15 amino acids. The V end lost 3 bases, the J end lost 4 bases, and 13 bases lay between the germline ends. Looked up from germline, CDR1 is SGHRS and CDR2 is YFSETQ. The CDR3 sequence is CASSSGQLLNEKLFF. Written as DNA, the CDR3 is TGCGCCAGCAGCTCCGGACAGCTTCTTAATGAAAAACTGTTTTTT.

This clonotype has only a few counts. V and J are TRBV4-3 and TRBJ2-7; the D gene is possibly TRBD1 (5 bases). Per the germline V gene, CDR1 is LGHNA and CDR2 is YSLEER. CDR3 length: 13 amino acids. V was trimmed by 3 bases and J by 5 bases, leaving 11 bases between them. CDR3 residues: CASSHLAGNEQYF. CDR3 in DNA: TGCGCCAGCAGCCATCTCGCAGGGAACGAGCAGTACTTC.

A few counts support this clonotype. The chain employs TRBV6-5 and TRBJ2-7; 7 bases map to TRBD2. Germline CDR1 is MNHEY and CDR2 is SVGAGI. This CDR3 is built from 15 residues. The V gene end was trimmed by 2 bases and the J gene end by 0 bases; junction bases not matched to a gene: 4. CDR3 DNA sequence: TGTGCCAGCAGTTACGGGCGGGGGAGCTCCTACGAGCAGTACTTC. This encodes CASSYGRGSSYEQYF.